The 20 T cell receptor beta chains below come from one sample, sequenced in a study of cytomegalovirus exposure and HLA in healthy donors (dated by TCRdb to the late 2010s). Libraries were prepared through the immunoSEQ multiplex PCR assay. For the multiplex PCR, a mixture combining 60 forward primers for TCR Vbeta segments and 13 reverse primers for TCR Jbeta segments was used. The source is immuneACCESS, and TCRdb retained only in-frame sequences with V and J called. Part of the clones is not carried over; for the studies checked, unresolved V genes explain less than half of this, and the remainder is unexplained. In all, the sample holds about 160,000 clones, and 60% to 80% of those were seen once. The ten largest clones take up about 0.91% of the sample. The specimen was PBMCs. These receptors all stem from a woman aged 50 to 60 in good health and CMV-seropositive.

The table lists this clone with a few counts. V usage is TRBV6-5 and J usage is TRBJ1-2; 8 bases are a match to TRBD1. Germline V gene sequence: CDR1 MNHEY, CDR2 SVGAGI. This CDR3 is 13 amino acids long. V shed 6 bases and J 4 bases; nucleotides not matched to a gene: 4. The CDR3 loop reads CASRRGTGYGYTF. In nucleotides, the CDR3 is TGTGCCAGCAGACGCGGGACAGGCTATGGCTACACCTTC.

A few counts support this clone. V gene TRBV6-1 combines with J gene TRBJ1-5; D is unresolved. Trimming took off 7 bases at V and 4 bases at J, with 8 bases between the two ends. Looked up from germline, CDR1 is MNHNS and CDR2 is SASEGT. CDR3 length: 12 amino acids. CDR3 bases: TGTGCCAGCAATCCGGGAAATCAGCCCCAGCATTTT. This translates into CASNPGNQPQHF.

This chain connects TRBV2 to TRBJ1-2, with D perhaps matching TRBD1 (6 bases). This CDR3 is built from 14 residues. Germline V gene data show CDR1 as SNHLY and CDR2 as FYNNEI. V gave up 6 bases and J gave up 7 bases, with 18 bases separating them. CDR3 amino acids: CASRGEGGVAGYTF. The CDR3 coding sequence is TGTGCCAGCAGGGGGGAGGGGGGGGTTGCTGGCTACACCTTC.

This chain links TRBV28 with TRBJ1-5, with 7 bases aligning to TRBD1. V shed 6 bases, J shed 3 bases, and the junction held 11 bases outside the gene matches. This CDR3 contains 16 residues. Germline CDR1 reads MDHEN; CDR2 reads SYDVKM. The CDR3 sequence: CASSPPRQGDNQPQHF. CDR3 DNA: TGTGCCAGCAGCCCTCCGCGACAGGGAGACAATCAGCCCCAGCATTTT. The full variable domain, completed using reference TRBV28 and TRBJ1-5, is DVKVTQSSRYLVKRTGEKVFLECVQDMDHENMFWYRQDPGLGLRLIYFSYDVKMKEKGDIPEGYSVSREKKERFSLILESASTNQTSMYLCASSPPRQGDNQPQHFGDGTRLSIL.

This chain links TRBV28 with TRBJ2-5, with 9 bases lining up with TRBD1. The V and J ends lost 6 bases and 3 bases, in that order; junction bases with no gene match: 5. The germline gives CDR1 MDHEN, CDR2 SYDVKM. This CDR3 is 14 amino acids long. The DNA of the CDR3 is TGTGCCAGCAGCCAACGGGACAGGGAAGAGACCCAGTACTTC. It is translated as CASSQRDREETQYF.

CDR3 region: CASSLEANSYEQYF. For the CDR3, the DNA is TGTGCCAGCAGCTTGGAAGCTAATTCCTACGAGCAGTACTTC. This sequence joins TRBV5-4 and TRBJ2-7; D gene unclear. The CDR3 runs to 14 residues. Germline-derived CDR1 and CDR2 are SGHNT and YYREEE (reference sequence). The ends were cut back, 0 bases at V and 1 base at J, with 8 bases in the middle.

This clone occurred once. The chain recombines TRBV12-5 with TRBJ1-2; D gene ambiguous. CDR3 size: 13 residues. CDR1 is LGHNT, CDR2 FRNRAP, per germline. V gave up 7 bases and J gave up 4 bases, with 13 bases separating them. CDR3 protein: CASAPQTSYGYTF. CDR3 bases: TGTGCTAGTGCCCCACAGACCAGCTATGGCTACACCTTC.

The chain combines TRBV7-8 with TRBJ1-2; weak D call: TRBD1 (6 bases). The CDR3 is 14 residues long. The V gene lost 6 bases and the J gene lost 3 bases, with 14 bases spanning the gap. Germline loops: CDR1 SGHVS, CDR2 FQNEAQ. CDR3 residues: CASRSGRGDYGYTF. DNA of the CDR3: TGTGCCAGCAGGTCGGGCAGGGGCGACTATGGCTACACCTTC.

The chain links TRBV10-1 to TRBJ2-7; D possibly corresponds to TRBD2 (5 bases). The CDR3 runs to 15 residues. Trimming removed 1 base at V and 2 bases at J, with 12 bases between. The V gene's germline CDR1 is WNHNN and CDR2 SYGVQD (reference sequence). The CDR3 region is CASSELSGVPYEQYF. DNA of the CDR3: TGCGCCAGCAGTGAGTTATCCGGGGTACCCTACGAGCAGTACTTC.

J is TRBJ2-7 and V is TRBV16; 10 nucleotides align to TRBD1. The V gene's germline CDR1 is KGHSY and CDR2 FQNENV. The CDR3 length is 15 residues. With V trimmed by 4 bases and J by 1 base, 4 bases remained unmatched. The CDR3 bases are TGTGCCAGCAGCCTGGGACAGGGGCCGTCCTACGAGCAGTACTTC. Residues: CASSLGQGPSYEQYF.

The chain joins TRBV7-9 to TRBJ2-1; TRBD2 agrees at 12 bases. J was trimmed by 7 bases and V by 7 bases; bases with no gene match: 5. Per the germline V gene, CDR1 is SEHNR and CDR2 is FQNEAQ (reference sequence). The CDR3 covers 14 residues. The CDR3 DNA reads TGTGCCAGCACTCTAGCGGGAGGGCGGAATGAGCAGTTCTTC. It codes for CASTLAGGRNEQFF.

The rearrangement uses TRBV19 and TRBJ2-7; possibly TRBD2 for D (5 bases). Germline V gives CDR1 LNHDA, CDR2 SQIVND (reference sequence). With 10 bases removed from V and 0 bases from J, the gap between germline ends came to 22 bases. There are 16 residues in the CDR3. DNA for the CDR3: TGTGCCACCACCCAAAAATCGCGGGCGAGCTCCTACGAGCAGTACTTC. Translation gives CATTQKSRASSYEQYF.

The CDR3 loop reads CALQGLVGDTQYF. The CDR3 nucleotides are TGTGCCTTACAGGGGCTAGTGGGGGATACGCAGTATTTT. The gene calls are TRBV30 and TRBJ2-3; the match to TRBD1 covers 7 bases. Germline V gene data show CDR1 as GTSNPN and CDR2 as SVGIG (reference sequence). Trimming took 7 bases from V and 6 from J; bases not matched to a gene: 10. This CDR3 has 13 amino acids.

V usage is TRBV12-5 and J usage is TRBJ2-5, with D hard to call. Germline assignment: CDR1 LGHNT and CDR2 FRNRAP. The CDR3 contains 14 residues. The germline V and J ends were trimmed by 5 bases and 1 base, with 11 bases remaining between them. This chain's CDR3 is CASGPSGSQETQYF. In nucleotides, the CDR3 is TGTGCTAGTGGTCCAAGTGGCTCCCAAGAGACCCAGTACTTC. Variable domain in full (rest from reference TRBV12-5 and TRBJ2-5): DARVTQTPRHKVTEMGQEVTMRCQPILGHNTVFWYRQTMMQGLELLAYFRNRAPLDDSGMPKDRFSAEMPDATLATLKIQPSEPRDSAVYFCASGPSGSQETQYFGPGTRLLVL.

The chain links TRBV15 to TRBJ2-6, with D possibly matching TRBD1 (7 bases). CDR3 length: 21 residues. Germline CDR1 is LNHNV and CDR2 is YYDKDF (reference sequence). Trimming cost V 2 bases and J 0 bases, with 23 bases left between them. The CDR3 DNA is TGTGCCACCAGCAGACCGGGACAGTGGGGCCAGGGGGGCTCTGGGGCCAACGTCCTGACTTTC. This encodes CATSRPGQWGQGGSGANVLTF.

The gene calls are TRBV5-4 and TRBJ1-1; D is undetermined. Between the trimmed V and J ends, which lost 2 bases and 1 base, there was a span of 6 bases. CDR1 is SGHNT and CDR2 is YYREEE in the germline V gene (reference sequence). The CDR3 runs 13 residues. The DNA of the CDR3 is TGTGCCAGCAGCTTCAGGCCGAACACTGAAGCTTTCTTT. As protein: CASSFRPNTEAFF. Supplemented by reference TRBV5-4 and TRBJ1-1, the full variable domain reads ETGVTQSPTHLIKTRGQQVTLRCSSQSGHNTVSWYQQALGQGPQFIFQYYREEENGRGNFPPRFSGLQFPNYSSELNVNALELDDSALYLCASSFRPNTEAFFGQGTRLTVV.

The chain joins TRBV19 to TRBJ2-2; 7 nucleotides match TRBD2. There are 16 residues in the CDR3. The V and J ends lost 7 bases and 4 bases, in that order; junction bases with no gene match: 12. Germline V gives CDR1 LNHDA, CDR2 SQIVND (reference sequence). CDR3 loop: CASTIGGGISTGELFF. For the CDR3, the DNA is TGTGCCAGTACCATCGGGGGAGGGATAAGCACCGGGGAGCTGTTTTTT.

The rearrangement links TRBV29-1 to TRBJ1-5; no clear D gene. The CDR3 is 16 amino acids. The germline gives CDR1 SQVTM, CDR2 ANQGSEA. The ends were cut back, 4 bases at V and 2 bases at J, with 18 bases in the middle. CDR3: CSVALLDSGGNQPQHF. The CDR3 coding sequence is TGCAGCGTTGCCCTACTGGACTCCGGTGGCAATCAGCCCCAGCATTTT.

This chain uses TRBV14 with TRBJ2-2, with D perhaps TRBD2 (6 bases). CDR3 length equals 15 residues. Per the germline V gene, CDR1 is SGHDN and CDR2 is FVKESK. The V and J ends lost 0 bases and 5 bases respectively, with 10 bases between them. CDR3 in DNA: TGTGCCAGCAGCCAAGATCTCCTAGCGACCGGGGAGCTGTTTTTT. Translated: CASSQDLLATGELFF.

The V gene is TRBV27, the J gene TRBJ2-2; no clear D. V shed 5 bases and J shed 4 bases, with 5 bases lying between them. Per germline, CDR1 MNHEY and CDR2 SMNVEV (reference sequence). The CDR3 sequence is 12 residues long. The CDR3 DNA is TGTGCCAGCAGTCCCGTCACCGGGGAGCTGTTTTTT. Residues: CASSPVTGELFF.